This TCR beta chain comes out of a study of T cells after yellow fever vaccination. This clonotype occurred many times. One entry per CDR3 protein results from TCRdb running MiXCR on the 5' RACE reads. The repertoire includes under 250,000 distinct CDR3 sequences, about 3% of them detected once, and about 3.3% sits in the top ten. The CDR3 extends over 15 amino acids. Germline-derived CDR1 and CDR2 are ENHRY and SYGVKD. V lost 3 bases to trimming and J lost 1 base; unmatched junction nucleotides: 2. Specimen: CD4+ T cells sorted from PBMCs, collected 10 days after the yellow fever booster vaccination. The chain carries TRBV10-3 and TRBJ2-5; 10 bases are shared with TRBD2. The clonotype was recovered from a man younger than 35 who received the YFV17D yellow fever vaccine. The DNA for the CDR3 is TGTGCCATCAGTGACCCTAGCGGGGGCCAAGAGACCCAGTACTTC. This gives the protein CAISDPSGGQETQYF.